These 26 T cell receptor beta chains originate from one sample sequenced in a study of CD8 T cells in Susac syndrome. The RNA, roughly 0.45 to 1 ug, was put through reverse transcription using random hexamers. TCRdb reanalysed the immunoSEQ multiplex PCR reads using MiXCR and keeps one entry per CDR3 protein. The sample holds 400,000 to 550,000 distinct CDR3 sequences, approximately 85% seen once. Sequenced material: CD8+ T cells from PBMCs. Receptor source: a human donor with multiple sclerosis.

This chain uses TRBV6-5 with TRBJ2-7, with 7 bases lining up with TRBD1. The CDR3 is made up of 15 amino acids. V lost 0 bases to trimming and J lost 2 bases; unmatched junction nucleotides: 4. Germline CDR1 MNHEY, CDR2 SVGAGI. CDR3 DNA: TGTGCCAGCAGTTACTCGACAGGGCATGCCTACGAGCAGTACTTC. Its translation: CASSYSTGHAYEQYF.

This chain joins TRBV9 and TRBJ1-2; D gene uncertain. This CDR3 is 14 amino acids long. Looked up from germline, CDR1 is SGDLS and CDR2 is YYNGEE. The V gene lost 0 bases and the J gene lost 7 bases, with 13 bases spanning the gap. CDR3: CASSVDLGLTGYTF. CDR3 nucleotide sequence: TGTGCCAGCAGCGTAGATCTGGGCCTGACTGGCTACACCTTC.

The chain employs TRBV4-1 and TRBJ1-4, with no clear D. This CDR3 is built from 13 residues. V was shortened by 4 bases and J by 4 bases, with 7 bases between the two germline ends. The V gene's germline CDR1 is MGHRA and CDR2 YSYEKL. The CDR3 bases are TGCGCCAGCAGCCTACACTTTAATGAAAAACTGTTTTTT. Amino acids: CASSLHFNEKLFF.

The gene calls are TRBV7-2 and TRBJ2-3; 12 positions match TRBD2. J lost 0 bases, V lost 4 bases, and 2 bases had no gene match. The CDR3 is 16 residues long. Germline V lookup: CDR1 SGHTA, CDR2 FQGNSA. CDR3 region: CASSSLAGGSTDTQYF. In DNA form, the CDR3 reads TGTGCCAGCAGCTCCCTAGCGGGGGGGAGCACAGATACGCAGTATTTT.

This chain joins TRBV28 and TRBJ2-1; D is unclear. V lost 4 bases, J lost 0 bases, and 22 bases lay in between. Germline V CDR1 and CDR2: MDHEN, SYDVKM. This CDR3 is built from 19 residues. CDR3 bases: TGTGCCAGCAGTTCCCACACCTTGCTAGTGCCCCTCTCCTACAATGAGCAGTTCTTC. Its protein is CASSSHTLLVPLSYNEQFF.

The chain joins TRBV19 to TRBJ1-1; D uncertain. V lost 0 bases and J lost 8, with 10 bases in between. Germline V gene sequence: CDR1 LNHDA, CDR2 SQIVND (reference sequence). This CDR3 spans 13 amino acids. The CDR3 DNA reads as TGTGCCAGTAGTATAGAAGGATTTGTCGAAGCTTTCTTT. It encodes CASSIEGFVEAFF.

The V call is TRBV28, the J call TRBJ1-6; 7 bases are a match to TRBD1. The CDR3 is 16 amino acids. Trimming at V came to 7 bases and at J to 6 bases, leaving 12 bases not matched to a gene. Germline CDR1 MDHEN, CDR2 SYDVKM. The CDR3 sequence: CASTTRLRGPNSPLHF. Here the CDR3 DNA reads TGTGCCAGCACTACCAGGTTAAGGGGGCCTAATTCACCCCTCCACTTT.

The genes are TRBV5-4 and TRBJ2-7; D remains ambiguous. CDR3 size: 14 residues. CDR1 is SGHNT, CDR2 YYREEE, per germline (reference sequence). The ends were cut back, 4 bases at V and 0 bases at J, with 11 bases in the middle. CDR3 amino acids: CASSPISHSYEQYF. CDR3 nucleotide sequence: TGTGCCAGCAGCCCCATTTCGCACTCCTACGAGCAGTACTTC.

CDR3 sequence: CASTHLAGARDEQFF. CDR3 coding DNA: TGTGCCAGCACCCACCTAGCGGGGGCACGGGATGAGCAGTTCTTC. This chain links TRBV6-5 with TRBJ2-1, with TRBD2 matching 10 bases. This CDR3 region has 15 residues. J gave up 8 bases and V 7 bases, and 11 bases lay outside the gene matches. Germline-derived CDR1 and CDR2 are MNHEY and SVGAGI.

The chain carries TRBV20-1 and TRBJ1-2; 8 bases are a match to TRBD1. There are 15 residues in the CDR3. Germline values: CDR1 DFQATT, CDR2 SNEGSKA (reference sequence). V shed 6 bases, J shed 0 bases, and the junction held 9 bases outside the gene matches. CDR3 loop: CSAPGQGSANYGYTF. The CDR3 bases are TGCAGTGCCCCTGGACAGGGATCGGCTAACTATGGCTACACCTTC.

This clonotype came up once. J is TRBJ1-4 and V is TRBV27; D unresolved. The germline V and J ends were trimmed by 2 bases and 1 base, with 8 bases remaining between them. Germline lookup yields CDR1 MNHEY and CDR2 SMNVEV (reference sequence). The CDR3 spans 15 residues. CDR3 residues: CASSLNRETNEKLFF. CDR3 coding DNA: TGTGCCAGCAGTTTAAACCGGGAAACTAATGAAAAACTGTTTTTT.

The V and J genes are TRBV6-1 and TRBJ2-7; 8 bases agree with TRBD2. The CDR3 length is 13 residues. V lost 3 bases, J lost 5 bases, and 3 bases stayed unmatched. CDR1 is MNHNS, CDR2 SASEGT, per germline. The CDR3 DNA reads TGTGCCAGCAGTGAGGGACTAGTTGACGAGCAGTACTTC. The encoded protein is CASSEGLVDEQYF.

The gene calls are TRBV20-1 and TRBJ2-2; TRBD2 agrees at 8 bases. The CDR3 runs 16 residues. Germline-derived CDR1 and CDR2 are DFQATT and SNEGSKA (reference sequence). V was clipped by 2 bases and J by 1 base; unmatched bases: 6. CDR3 protein: CSARPKSGGNTGELFF. CDR3 in DNA: TGCAGTGCTAGACCTAAAAGCGGGGGGAACACCGGGGAGCTGTTTTTT.

J is TRBJ1-5 and V is TRBV4-1; no firm D call. The CDR3 sequence is 16 residues long. Germline V gives CDR1 MGHRA, CDR2 YSYEKL. Trimming removed 1 base from V and 4 bases from J, with 14 bases in between. The CDR3 spells CASSQGTEAYNQPQHF. The CDR3 DNA sequence: TGCGCCAGCAGCCAAGGGACCGAGGCCTATAATCAGCCCCAGCATTTT.

Worth noting for this clonotype: At one end the junction does not follow the germline gene, possibly because of a read error. The chain joins TRBV27 to TRBJ1-6, with 7 bases that match TRBD1. Germline lookup yields CDR1 MNHEY and CDR2 SMNVEV (reference sequence). This CDR3 spans 16 amino acids. CDR3 in amino acids: CASSLEGRVGGSPLHF. CDR3 nucleotide sequence: TGTGCCAGCAGTTTAGAAGGGAGAGTAGGGGGCTCACCCCTCCATTTT.

The J gene is TRBJ1-5, the V gene TRBV30; 8 nucleotides line up with TRBD1. This CDR3 spans 13 amino acids. In germline, CDR1 is GTSNPN, CDR2 SVGIG (reference sequence). V dropped 6 bases and J dropped 5; count of bases not matched to a gene: 6. The CDR3 DNA reads as TGTGCCTGTTCCACAGGGGGACATCAGCCCCAGCATTTT. Its translation is CACSTGGHQPQHF.

The chain links TRBV15 to TRBJ1-4; the D gene is possibly TRBD1 (5 bases). Germline CDR1 reads LNHNV; CDR2 reads YYDKDF (reference sequence). Trimming pared 1 base from V and 1 base from J, leaving 13 bases between. The CDR3 runs 17 residues. For the CDR3, the DNA is TGTGCCACCAGCAGAGTTGCGGGGACGGAAACTAATGAAAAACTGTTTTTT. Encoded protein: CATSRVAGTETNEKLFF.

This clonotype was picked up a small number of times. V is TRBV5-1 and J is TRBJ2-7, with D perhaps matching TRBD1 (6 bases). The CDR3 spans 16 residues. Trimming cost V 0 bases and J 3 bases, with 16 bases left between them. CDR1 and CDR2 (germline): SGHRS, YFSETQ. Written as DNA, the CDR3 is TGCGCCAGCAGCTTGGGTCAGGGGAACTTTGTCTACGAGCAGTACTTC. This translates into CASSLGQGNFVYEQYF.

The V gene is TRBV7-9, the J gene TRBJ2-7; TRBD1 is a possible D gene (5 bases). The CDR3 contains 14 residues. V gave up 5 bases and J gave up 2 bases, with 13 bases separating them. The germline V gene has CDR1 SEHNR and CDR2 FQNEAQ (reference sequence). CDR3 region: CASSPPQAPYEQYF. The DNA for the CDR3 is TGTGCCAGCAGCCCCCCACAGGCGCCCTACGAGCAGTACTTC.

This chain uses TRBV13 with TRBJ2-1; 7 positions agree with TRBD2. Germline-derived CDR1 and CDR2 are PRHDT and FYEKMQ (reference sequence). The CDR3 extends over 14 amino acids. V shed 3 bases, J shed 8 bases, and the junction held 7 bases outside the gene matches. CDR3 in DNA: TGTGCCAGCAGCTTGAGACTAGCTGGTGATGAGCAGTTCTTC. This sequence encodes CASSLRLAGDEQFF.

This clonotype turned up a few times. V gene TRBV4-2 combines with J gene TRBJ2-3; D call uncertain. Germline lookup yields CDR1 LGHNA and CDR2 YNFKEQ. The CDR3 is 17 amino acids. Trimming stripped 1 base from V and 4 bases from J, with 18 bases between. The CDR3 protein is CASSQALAGKRADTQYF. In DNA form, the CDR3 reads TGTGCCAGCAGCCAAGCATTGGCAGGAAAGAGAGCAGATACGCAGTATTTT.

The chain carries TRBV27 and TRBJ2-1; D is undetermined. The ends were cut back, 2 bases at V and 8 bases at J, with 7 bases in the middle. The CDR3 sequence is 12 residues long. Germline V gene lookup returns CDR1 MNHEY and CDR2 SMNVEV (reference sequence). The chain's CDR3 is CASSLGWDEQFF. The CDR3 DNA follows: TGTGCCAGCAGTTTAGGGTGGGATGAGCAGTTCTTC.

The chain employs TRBV9 and TRBJ2-6, with 7 bases fitting TRBD2. Germline loops: CDR1 SGDLS, CDR2 YYNGEE. This CDR3 contains 19 residues. Trimming took 4 bases from V and 3 from J; bases not matched to a gene: 16. This chain's CDR3 is CASSPRTSPGGYGANVLTF. The CDR3 coding sequence is TGTGCCAGCAGCCCAAGGACTAGTCCGGGGGGATATGGGGCCAACGTCCTGACTTTC.

This clonotype has a single count. The genes are TRBV4-1 and TRBJ2-1, with 15 positions matching TRBD2. The CDR3 length is 18 residues. V shed 3 bases, J shed 4 bases, and the junction held 7 bases outside the gene matches. Germline CDR1 is MGHRA and CDR2 is YSYEKL. The CDR3 reads CASSQWTSGGAGYNEQFF. The DNA for the CDR3 is TGCGCCAGCAGCCAGTGGACTAGCGGGGGGGCGGGTTACAATGAGCAGTTCTTC.

The chain recombines TRBV5-1 with TRBJ2-7; 10 bases fit TRBD2. The germline CDR1 and CDR2 sequences are SGHRS and YFSETQ. CDR3 length equals 15 residues. Trimming took 4 bases from V and 0 from J; bases not matched to a gene: 4. The CDR3 sequence: CASSRTSGTSYEQYF. In DNA, the CDR3 is TGCGCCAGCAGCCGGACTAGCGGTACCTCCTACGAGCAGTACTTC.

This chain joins TRBV6-1 and TRBJ1-1; TRBD1 is a possible D gene (6 bases). The CDR3 has 16 residues. Germline CDR1 is MNHNS and CDR2 is SASEGT. V lost 7 bases and J lost 2, with 20 bases in between. This chain's CDR3 is CASTDGRGEGNTEAFF. CDR3 sequence (DNA): TGTGCCAGCACCGACGGCAGGGGAGAGGGAAACACTGAAGCTTTCTTT.